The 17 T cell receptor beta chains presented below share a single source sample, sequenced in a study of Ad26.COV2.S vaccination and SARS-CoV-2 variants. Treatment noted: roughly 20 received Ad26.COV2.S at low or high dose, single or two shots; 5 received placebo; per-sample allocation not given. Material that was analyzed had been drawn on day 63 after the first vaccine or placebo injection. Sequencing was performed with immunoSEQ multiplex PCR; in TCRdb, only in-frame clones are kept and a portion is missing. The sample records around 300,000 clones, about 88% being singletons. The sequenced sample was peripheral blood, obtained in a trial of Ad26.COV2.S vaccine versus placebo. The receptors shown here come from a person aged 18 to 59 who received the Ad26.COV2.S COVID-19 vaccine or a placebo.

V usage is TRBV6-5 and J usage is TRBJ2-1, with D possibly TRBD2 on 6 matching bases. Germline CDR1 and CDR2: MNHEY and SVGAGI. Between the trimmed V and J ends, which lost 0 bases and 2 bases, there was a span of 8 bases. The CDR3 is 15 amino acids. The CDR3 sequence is CASSYSSGPYNEQFF. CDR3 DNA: TGTGCCAGCAGTTACTCTAGCGGACCCTACAATGAGCAGTTCTTC.

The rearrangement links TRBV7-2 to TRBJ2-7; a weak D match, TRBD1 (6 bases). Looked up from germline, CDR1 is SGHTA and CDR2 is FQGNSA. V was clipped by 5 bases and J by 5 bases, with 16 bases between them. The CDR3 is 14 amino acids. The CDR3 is CASSSRGTANEQYF. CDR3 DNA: TGTGCCAGCAGCAGCAGGGGAACCGCTAACGAGCAGTACTTC.

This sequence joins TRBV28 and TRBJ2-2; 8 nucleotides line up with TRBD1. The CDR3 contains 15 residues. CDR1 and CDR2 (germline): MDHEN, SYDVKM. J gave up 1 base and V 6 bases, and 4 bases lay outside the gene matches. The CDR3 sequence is CASRPGQENTGELFF. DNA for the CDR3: TGTGCCAGCAGGCCGGGACAGGAGAACACCGGGGAGCTGTTTTTT.

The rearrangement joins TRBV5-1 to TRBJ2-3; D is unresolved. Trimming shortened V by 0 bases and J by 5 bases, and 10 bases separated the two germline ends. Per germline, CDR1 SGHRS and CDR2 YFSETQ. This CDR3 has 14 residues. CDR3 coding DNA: TGCGCCAGCAGCTTGGCGAACTTTCTAGATACGCAGTATTTT. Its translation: CASSLANFLDTQYF.

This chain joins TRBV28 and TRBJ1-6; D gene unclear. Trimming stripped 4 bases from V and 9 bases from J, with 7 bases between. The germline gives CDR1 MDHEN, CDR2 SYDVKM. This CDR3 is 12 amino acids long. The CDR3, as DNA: TGTGCCAGCAGTTCCCGGGGTTCACCCCTCCACTTT. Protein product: CASSSRGSPLHF. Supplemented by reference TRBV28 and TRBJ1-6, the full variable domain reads DVKVTQSSRYLVKRTGEKVFLECVQDMDHENMFWYRQDPGLGLRLIYFSYDVKMKEKGDIPEGYSVSREKKERFSLILESASTNQTSMYLCASSSRGSPLHFGNGTRLTVT.

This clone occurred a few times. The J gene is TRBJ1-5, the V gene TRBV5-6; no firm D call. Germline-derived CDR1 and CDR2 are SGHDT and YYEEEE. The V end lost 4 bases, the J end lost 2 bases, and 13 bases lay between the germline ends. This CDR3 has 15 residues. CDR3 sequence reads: CASSPWWQRNQPQHF. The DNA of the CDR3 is TGTGCCAGCAGCCCGTGGTGGCAGCGCAATCAGCCCCAGCATTTT.

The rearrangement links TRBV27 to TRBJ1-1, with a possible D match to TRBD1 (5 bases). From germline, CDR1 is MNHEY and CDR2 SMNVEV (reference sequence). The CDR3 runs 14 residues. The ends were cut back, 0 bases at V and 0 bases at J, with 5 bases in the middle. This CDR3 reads CASSLSGVNTEAFF. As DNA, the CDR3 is TGTGCCAGCAGTTTATCGGGGGTGAACACTGAAGCTTTCTTT.

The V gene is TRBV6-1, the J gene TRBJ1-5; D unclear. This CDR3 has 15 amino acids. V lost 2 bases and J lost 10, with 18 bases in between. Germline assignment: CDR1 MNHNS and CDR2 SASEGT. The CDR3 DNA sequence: TGTGCCAGCAGTGAATTTAGCCAGACGGTAACCCCCCAGCATTTT. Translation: CASSEFSQTVTPQHF.

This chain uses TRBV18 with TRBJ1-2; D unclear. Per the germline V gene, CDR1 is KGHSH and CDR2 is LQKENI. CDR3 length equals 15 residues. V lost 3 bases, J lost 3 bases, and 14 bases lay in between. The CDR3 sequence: CASSPLTDNHYGYTF. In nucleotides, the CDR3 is TGTGCCAGCTCACCTTTGACCGACAACCACTATGGCTACACCTTC.

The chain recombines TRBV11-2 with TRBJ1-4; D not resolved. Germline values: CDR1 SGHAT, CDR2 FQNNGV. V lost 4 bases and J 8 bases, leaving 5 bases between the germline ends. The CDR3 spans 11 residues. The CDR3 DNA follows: TGTGCCAGCAGCTCCCGCGAAAAACTGTTTTTT. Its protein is CASSSREKLFF.

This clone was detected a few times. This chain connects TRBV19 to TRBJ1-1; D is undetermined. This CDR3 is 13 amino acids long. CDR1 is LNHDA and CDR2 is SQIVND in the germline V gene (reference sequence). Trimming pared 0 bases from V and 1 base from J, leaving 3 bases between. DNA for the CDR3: TGTGCCAGTAGTATAGAACAGAACACTGAAGCTTTCTTT. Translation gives CASSIEQNTEAFF.

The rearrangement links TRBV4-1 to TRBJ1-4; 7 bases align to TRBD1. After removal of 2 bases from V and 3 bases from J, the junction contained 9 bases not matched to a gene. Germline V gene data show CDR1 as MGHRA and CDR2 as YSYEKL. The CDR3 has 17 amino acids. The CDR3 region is CASSQRRDSGSNEKLFF. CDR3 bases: TGCGCCAGCAGCCAAAGGCGGGACAGCGGTTCTAATGAAAAACTGTTTTTT.

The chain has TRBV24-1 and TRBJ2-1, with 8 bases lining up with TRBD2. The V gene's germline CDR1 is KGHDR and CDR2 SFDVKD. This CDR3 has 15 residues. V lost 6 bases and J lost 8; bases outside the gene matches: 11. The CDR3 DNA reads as TGTGCCACCAGTTCCCCCAGCGGGAGTAGGCATGAGCAGTTCTTC. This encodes CATSSPSGSRHEQFF.

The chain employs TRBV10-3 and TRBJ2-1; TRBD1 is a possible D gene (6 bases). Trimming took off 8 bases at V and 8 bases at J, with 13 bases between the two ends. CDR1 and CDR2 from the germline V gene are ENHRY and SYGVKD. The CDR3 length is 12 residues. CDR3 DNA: TGTGCCATCGGTATACAGGGCGATGAGCAGTTCTTC. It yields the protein CAIGIQGDEQFF.

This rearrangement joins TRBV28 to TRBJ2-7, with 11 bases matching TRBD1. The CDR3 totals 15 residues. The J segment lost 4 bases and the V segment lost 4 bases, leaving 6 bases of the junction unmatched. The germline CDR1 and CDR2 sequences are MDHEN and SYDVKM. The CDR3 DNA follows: TGTGCCAGCAGTTCAACCGGGACAGGGGGATACGAGCAGTACTTC. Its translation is CASSSTGTGGYEQYF.

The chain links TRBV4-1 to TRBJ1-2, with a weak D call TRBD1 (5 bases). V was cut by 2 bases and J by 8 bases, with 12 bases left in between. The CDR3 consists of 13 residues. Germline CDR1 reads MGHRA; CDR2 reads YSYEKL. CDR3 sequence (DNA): TGCGCCAGCAGCCAAACAGGAGGCGGAGGCTACACCTTC. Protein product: CASSQTGGGGYTF.

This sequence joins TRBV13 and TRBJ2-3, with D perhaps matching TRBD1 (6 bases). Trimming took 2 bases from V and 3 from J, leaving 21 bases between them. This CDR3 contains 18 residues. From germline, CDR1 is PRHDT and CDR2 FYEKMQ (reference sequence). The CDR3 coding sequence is TGTGCCAGCAGCTTAATGTTCGCCCGGCCTCAGGGGACAGATACGCAGTATTTT. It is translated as CASSLMFARPQGTDTQYF.